Each of the 9 T cell receptor beta chains below was sequenced from the same sample in a study of response to subunit inactivated influenza vaccine. Each CDR3 protein is one row after TCRdb ran MiXCR on the RT-PCR reads. This sample has 700,000 to 900,000 distinct CDR3 sequences, with around 21% found just once. The sample was PBMCs from blood, taken 5 to 6 days after vaccination. These receptors all come from a man aged 45-65 years who received an inactivated influenza vaccine.

This clonotype has only a few counts. The rearrangement joins TRBV5-1 to TRBJ2-2; 7 bases align to TRBD1. The CDR3 covers 18 residues. The germline V gene has CDR1 SGHRS and CDR2 YFSETQ. V was clipped by 0 bases and J by 5 bases; unmatched bases: 13. Here the CDR3 reads CASSLGTSWDRGTGELFF. The CDR3 region has the DNA TGCGCCAGCAGCTTGGGTACCTCTTGGGACAGAGGAACCGGGGAGCTGTTTTTT.

The V and J genes are TRBV4-2 and TRBJ2-2; 10 bases line up with TRBD2. There are 17 residues in the CDR3. The V segment lost 0 bases and the J segment 5 bases; nucleotides outside the gene matches: 6. Looked up from germline, CDR1 is LGHNA and CDR2 is YNFKEQ. The CDR3 loop is CASSQEQRGGGTGELFF. The CDR3 DNA sequence: TGTGCCAGCAGCCAAGAGCAGCGGGGGGGCGGGACCGGGGAGCTGTTTTTT.

CDR3 sequence (DNA): TGTGCCAGCAGCCAACATCTCTCGCGTGGGGAGCTGTTTTTT. Translating gives CASSQHLSRGELFF. This sequence joins TRBV3-1 and TRBJ2-2; no clear D. Deletions cut 2 bases from V and 8 bases from J, with 12 bases between. The CDR3 has 14 amino acids. CDR1 is LGHDT and CDR2 is YNNKEL in the germline V gene (reference sequence).

This clonotype has a count of ten or more. The rearrangement links TRBV20-1 to TRBJ2-7; D tentatively reads TRBD1 or TRBD2 (5 bases each). Trimming removed 6 bases at V and 5 bases at J, with 20 bases between. CDR3 length: 14 amino acids. CDR1 is DFQATT and CDR2 is SNEGSKA in the germline V gene (reference sequence). CDR3: CSARSAGPADEQYF. The CDR3 DNA is TGCAGTGCCCGATCTGCAGGGCCAGCGGACGAGCAGTACTTC.

The chain combines TRBV6-2 or TRBV6-3 with TRBJ2-3; TRBD1 aligns across 10 bases. The CDR3 has 14 residues. The ends lost 8 bases at V and 3 bases at J; junction bases unmatched: 5. Germline V gene sequence: CDR1 MNHEY, CDR2 SVGEGT. The CDR3, as DNA: TGTGCCAGCTGGACAGGGGGTTTGACAGATACGCAGTATTTT. Its translation: CASWTGGLTDTQYF.

The V and J genes are TRBV20-1 and TRBJ1-3; D remains unclear. Germline V CDR1 and CDR2: DFQATT, SNEGSKA (reference sequence). The CDR3 has 14 amino acids. V was cut by 1 base and J by 1 base, with 8 bases left in between. Here the CDR3 reads CSARVIGSGNTIYF. The CDR3, as DNA: TGCAGTGCTAGAGTAATTGGGTCTGGAAACACCATATATTTT.

This clonotype was recorded many times. The rearrangement joins TRBV4-2 to TRBJ2-3; 7 bases line up with TRBD1. The trim removed 3 bases at V and 0 bases at J, leaving 3 bases unmatched. Looked up from germline, CDR1 is LGHNA and CDR2 is YNFKEQ. The CDR3 has 15 amino acids. CDR3 region: CASSQGTDSTDTQYF. The DNA of the CDR3 is TGTGCCAGCAGCCAGGGGACAGACAGCACAGATACGCAGTATTTT.

The chain has TRBV5-6 and TRBJ2-6; tentatively, D is TRBD2 (6 bases). The CDR3 sequence is 18 residues long. V lost 1 base, J lost 0 bases, and 14 bases lay in between. Per germline, CDR1 SGHDT and CDR2 YYEEEE. Here the CDR3 reads CASSLWGVSSSGANVLTF. For the CDR3, the DNA is TGTGCCAGCAGCTTGTGGGGGGTATCAAGCTCTGGGGCCAACGTCCTGACTTTC. Variable domain in full (rest from reference TRBV5-6 and TRBJ2-6): DAGVTQSPTHLIKTRGQQVTLRCSPKSGHDTVSWYQQALGQGPQFIFQYYEEEERQRGNFPDRFSGHQFPNYSSELNVNALLLGDSALYLCASSLWGVSSSGANVLTFGAGSRLTVL.

The table lists this clonotype with a few counts. This rearrangement joins TRBV20-1 to TRBJ2-7; D is undetermined. The CDR3 is made up of 12 amino acids. The germline V gene has CDR1 DFQATT and CDR2 SNEGSKA (reference sequence). V shed 6 bases and J shed 2 bases, with 11 bases lying between them. CDR3 DNA sequence: TGCAGTGCAGAAGACAATCCCTACGAGCAGTACTTC. It yields the protein CSAEDNPYEQYF.